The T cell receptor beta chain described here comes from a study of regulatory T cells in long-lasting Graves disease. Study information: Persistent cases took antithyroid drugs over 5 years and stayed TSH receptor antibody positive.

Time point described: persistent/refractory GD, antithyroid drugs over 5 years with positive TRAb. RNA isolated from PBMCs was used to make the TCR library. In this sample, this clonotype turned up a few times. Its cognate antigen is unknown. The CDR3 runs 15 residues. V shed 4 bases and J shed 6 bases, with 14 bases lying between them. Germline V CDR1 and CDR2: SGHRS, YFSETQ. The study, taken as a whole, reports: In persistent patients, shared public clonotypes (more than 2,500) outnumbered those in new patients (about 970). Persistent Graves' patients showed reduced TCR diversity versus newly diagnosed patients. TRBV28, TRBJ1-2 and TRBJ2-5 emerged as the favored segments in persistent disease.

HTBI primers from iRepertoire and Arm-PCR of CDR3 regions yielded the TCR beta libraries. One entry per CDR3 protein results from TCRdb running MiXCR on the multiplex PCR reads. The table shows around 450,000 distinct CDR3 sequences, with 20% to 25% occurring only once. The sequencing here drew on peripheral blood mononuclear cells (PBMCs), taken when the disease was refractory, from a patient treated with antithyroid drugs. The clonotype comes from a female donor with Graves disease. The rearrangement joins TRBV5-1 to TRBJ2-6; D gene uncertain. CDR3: CASSPAPAKANVLTF. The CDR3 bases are TGCGCCAGCAGCCCCGCCCCCGCCAAGGCCAACGTCCTGACTTTC.